Following are 30 T cell receptor beta chains from one sample sequenced in a study of T-cell memory formation after mild COVID-19. MiXCR was run by TCRdb on the 5' RACE reads, yielding one entry per CDR3 protein. The sample comprises roughly 510,000 distinct CDR3 sequences, approximately 15% of which are singletons, and about 7.5% rests with the top ten. Sequences were obtained from PBMCs or a T cell subset sorted from them (not recorded which). These receptors were collected from an adult woman who had mild COVID-19 (a few samples of this study predate the infection). Cell type and time point are not known.

The rearrangement joins TRBV13 to TRBJ2-7, with a weak D call TRBD1 (7 bases). Germline loops: CDR1 PRHDT, CDR2 FYEKMQ (reference sequence). CDR3 size: 12 residues. With 5 bases removed from V and 7 bases from J, the gap between germline ends came to 12 bases. The DNA of the CDR3 is TGTGCCAGCAGCATACAGGGGAGGGAGCAGTACTTC. It translates to CASSIQGREQYF.

The chain employs TRBV9 and TRBJ2-5; D may be TRBD2 (5 bases). CDR3 length equals 16 residues. The V gene's germline CDR1 is SGDLS and CDR2 YYNGEE. V lost 5 bases and J 5 bases, leaving 22 bases between the germline ends. The CDR3 sequence: CASSPDSPGVFETQYF. CDR3 sequence (DNA): TGTGCCAGCAGTCCCGACTCGCCCGGGGTCTTCGAGACCCAGTACTTC.

There are a few counts of this clonotype. J is TRBJ2-7 and V is TRBV4-1; TRBD1 agrees at 9 bases. The J segment lost 5 bases and the V segment lost 1 base, leaving 6 bases of the junction unmatched. The CDR3 is 15 amino acids. Germline V lookup: CDR1 MGHRA, CDR2 YSYEKL. The CDR3 DNA reads as TGCGCCAGCAGCCAAGGCGGACAGGGGACCCACGAGCAGTACTTC. Its protein is CASSQGGQGTHEQYF.

J is TRBJ1-3 and V is TRBV7-2; D uncertain. Trimming shortened V by 1 base and J by 0 bases, and 10 bases separated the two germline ends. The germline V gene has CDR1 SGHTA and CDR2 FQGNSA. The CDR3 runs 16 residues. In nucleotides, the CDR3 is TGTGCCAGCAGCTTAGGTACCCCCGCCTCTGGAAACACCATATATTTT. Translated: CASSLGTPASGNTIYF. Looking up the rest from reference TRBV7-2 and TRBJ1-3 gives the full variable domain: GAGVSQSPSNKVTEKGKDVELRCDPISGHTALYWYRQSLGQGLEFLIYFQGNSAPDKSGLPSDRFSAERTGGSVSTLTIQRTQQEDSAVYLCASSLGTPASGNTIYFGEGSWLTVV.

This clonotype has a count of ten or more. The V and J genes are TRBV19 and TRBJ1-4; 7 bases are shared with TRBD1. Germline CDR1 reads LNHDA; CDR2 reads SQIVND (reference sequence). The CDR3 has 15 amino acids. With V trimmed by 4 bases and J by 4 bases, 6 bases remained unmatched. The CDR3 here is CASSTPTGLNEKLFF. CDR3 DNA: TGTGCCAGTAGTACCCCGACAGGGCTTAATGAAAAACTGTTTTTT. Complete variable domain (other parts from reference TRBV19 and TRBJ1-4): DGGITQSPKYLFRKEGQNVTLSCEQNLNHDAMYWYRQDPGQGLRLIYYSQIVNDFQKGDIAEGYSVSREKKESFPLTVTSAQKNPTAFYLCASSTPTGLNEKLFFGSGTQLSVL.

The V call is TRBV4-1, the J call TRBJ2-7, with a tentative D call TRBD2 (5 bases). The CDR3 extends over 12 amino acids. The germline gives CDR1 MGHRA, CDR2 YSYEKL. The V end lost 9 bases, the J end lost 5 bases, and 14 bases lay between the germline ends. CDR3 coding DNA: TGCGCCAGTGACGGTGCTAGCAACGAGCAGTACTTC. It specifies CASDGASNEQYF.

The rearrangement uses TRBV5-1 and TRBJ1-1; no reliable D call. This CDR3 has 13 amino acids. Deletions cut 1 base from V and 3 bases from J, with 7 bases between. Per germline, CDR1 SGHRS and CDR2 YFSETQ. CDR3: CASSLWWDTEAFF. CDR3 nucleotide sequence: TGCGCCAGCAGCTTGTGGTGGGACACTGAAGCTTTCTTT.

The CDR3 sequence: CASSLIFGKPQHF. DNA of the CDR3: TGTGCCAGCAGCTTAATTTTCGGGAAGCCCCAGCATTTT. The chain combines TRBV11-2 with TRBJ1-5; D is unresolved. The germline gives CDR1 SGHAT, CDR2 FQNNGV. Trimming stripped 2 bases from V and 8 bases from J, with 10 bases between. The CDR3 runs 13 residues.

The chain carries TRBV10-3 and TRBJ1-3; D perhaps matches TRBD1 (6 bases). The CDR3 has 16 amino acids. Germline V gene data show CDR1 as ENHRY and CDR2 as SYGVKD. V was pared by 4 bases and J by 2 bases, with 15 bases between. DNA of the CDR3: TGTGCCATCAGTGGCGGACAGAAATCGGCTGGAAACACCATATATTTT. Its translation: CAISGGQKSAGNTIYF.

This clonotype was observed a handful of times. This rearrangement joins TRBV5-1 to TRBJ2-7, with D possibly being TRBD1 (6 bases). CDR1 and CDR2 from the germline V gene are SGHRS and YFSETQ. With 0 bases removed from V and 6 bases from J, the gap between germline ends came to 16 bases. The CDR3 covers 15 residues. The CDR3 nucleotides read TGCGCCAGCAGCTTGGACGGGACACGAGTTTCCGAGCAGTACTTC. The encoded protein is CASSLDGTRVSEQYF.

Written as DNA, the CDR3 is TGTGCCAGCAGTCTCGTGGCAGGTGAGGATCAGCCCCAGCATTTT. This codes for CASSLVAGEDQPQHF. The chain uses TRBV6-5 and TRBJ1-5; D gene uncertain. The length of the CDR3 is 15 residues. Germline loops: CDR1 MNHEY, CDR2 SVGAGI. Trimming pared 5 bases from V and 5 bases from J, leaving 16 bases between.

The chain joins TRBV20-1 to TRBJ2-1; D not certain. Trimming left V 5 bases short and J 9 bases short, with 23 bases between. The CDR3 runs to 15 residues. Germline CDR1 reads DFQATT; CDR2 reads SNEGSKA (reference sequence). CDR3 nucleotides: TGCAGTGCTCCCCGTTTGGTCCTATATAATTTTGAGCAGTTCTTC. It codes for CSAPRLVLYNFEQFF.

This clonotype has at least ten counts. The chain couples TRBV27 to TRBJ1-1; D perhaps matches TRBD1 (5 bases). V dropped 10 bases and J dropped 2 bases, with 14 bases sitting between them. CDR3 length: 13 residues. Germline V CDR1 and CDR2: MNHEY, SMNVEV (reference sequence). The CDR3 loop reads CATSGGVNTEAFF. The CDR3 region has the DNA TGTGCCACCTCGGGAGGGGTCAACACTGAAGCTTTCTTT.

At least ten counts were recorded for this clonotype. The J gene is TRBJ1-2, the V gene TRBV12-3 or TRBV12-4; D is uncertain. CDR3 length: 13 residues. V lost 0 bases to trimming and J lost 4 bases, with 6 bases between them. The CDR3 spells CASSLAGSYGYTF. CDR3 nucleotides: TGTGCCAGCAGTTTAGCAGGGAGCTATGGCTACACCTTC.

This chain connects TRBV30 to TRBJ2-7; 8 bases are shared with TRBD2. V was pared by 2 bases and J by 7 bases, with 7 bases of the junction left unmatched. Germline CDR1 is GTSNPN and CDR2 is SVGIG (reference sequence). The CDR3 is 13 amino acids. The CDR3 DNA reads TGTGCCTGGAGTCTCGCGGGGGGCGGAGAGCAGTACTTC. This codes for CAWSLAGGGEQYF.

This clonotype was recorded a few times. The chain links TRBV7-8 to TRBJ2-5; 7 nucleotides line up with TRBD2. The CDR3 length is 15 residues. J was trimmed by 3 bases and V by 5 bases; bases with no gene match: 9. Germline V gene data show CDR1 as SGHVS and CDR2 as FQNEAQ. The CDR3 spells CASSPNLLAEETQYF. For the CDR3, the DNA is TGTGCCAGCAGCCCCAACTTGCTAGCGGAAGAGACCCAGTACTTC.

This clonotype was counted many times. This sequence joins TRBV7-9 and TRBJ2-2; maybe TRBD2 (5 bases). The length of the CDR3 is 14 residues. Germline CDR1 is SEHNR and CDR2 is FQNEAQ (reference sequence). Trimming pared 1 base from V and 4 bases from J, leaving 7 bases between. CDR3 DNA sequence: TGTGCCAGCAGCTTAGGAGGGATCACCGGGGAGCTGTTTTTT. The encoded protein is CASSLGGITGELFF.

This clonotype showed up just a few times. This rearrangement joins TRBV27 to TRBJ2-1, with 12 positions matching TRBD2. V trimming: 5 bases; J trimming: 7 bases; junction bases outside the gene matches: 9. The germline V gene has CDR1 MNHEY and CDR2 SMNVEV (reference sequence). The CDR3 has 16 residues. The CDR3 loop is CASSRTSGIFGNEQFF. CDR3 coding DNA: TGTGCCAGCAGTCGGACTAGCGGGATATTCGGTAATGAGCAGTTCTTC.

This rearrangement joins TRBV4-3 to TRBJ1-3, with D unresolved. V was clipped by 0 bases and J by 5 bases, with 5 bases between them. CDR3 length: 13 amino acids. Per the germline V gene, CDR1 is LGHNA and CDR2 is YSLEER. CDR3 DNA: TGCGCCAGCAGCCAAGACAGGAGAAACACCATATATTTT. It yields the protein CASSQDRRNTIYF.

This clonotype was counted between two and nine times. This chain connects TRBV5-1 to TRBJ2-1; TRBD2 matches at 8 bases. Looked up from germline, CDR1 is SGHRS and CDR2 is YFSETQ. V was clipped by 2 bases and J by 8 bases; unmatched bases: 9. The CDR3 contains 15 residues. CDR3 coding DNA: TGCGCCAGCAGCTTTGCCCCCGGGGGGGCGGATGAGCAGTTCTTC. Its translation: CASSFAPGGADEQFF.

V gene TRBV5-6 combines with J gene TRBJ2-5; tentatively, D is TRBD2 (5 bases). Germline V gene lookup returns CDR1 SGHDT and CDR2 YYEEEE. Trimming took 1 base from V and 5 from J, leaving 18 bases between them. This CDR3 contains 16 residues. CDR3 in DNA: TGTGCCAGCAGCTTGAACCCCATTAGTGGGGAGGAGACCCAGTACTTC. Protein: CASSLNPISGEETQYF. Complete variable domain (other parts from reference TRBV5-6 and TRBJ2-5): DAGVTQSPTHLIKTRGQQVTLRCSPKSGHDTVSWYQQALGQGPQFIFQYYEEEERQRGNFPDRFSGHQFPNYSSELNVNALLLGDSALYLCASSLNPISGEETQYFGPGTRLLVL.

This clonotype occurred many times. V gene TRBV5-1 combines with J gene TRBJ2-1; D remains ambiguous. Germline loops: CDR1 SGHRS, CDR2 YFSETQ. The CDR3 spans 14 residues. V was trimmed by 0 bases and J by 4 bases, leaving 8 bases between them. For the CDR3, the DNA is TGCGCCAGCAGCTTGGGTGGCAGGTACAATGAGCAGTTCTTC. This gives the protein CASSLGGRYNEQFF.

V gene TRBV12-3 or TRBV12-4 combines with J gene TRBJ2-3; the D is unclear. V lost 2 bases to trimming and J lost 2 bases, with 14 bases between them. The CDR3 loop spans 16 amino acids. The CDR3 protein is CASSLNFGSLTDTQYF. As DNA, the CDR3 is TGTGCCAGCAGTTTAAATTTCGGTAGTCTCACAGATACGCAGTATTTT.

This clonotype appeared a few times. This chain connects TRBV7-9 to TRBJ1-2; D gene unclear. This CDR3 contains 16 residues. Germline loops: CDR1 SEHNR, CDR2 FQNEAQ (reference sequence). The V gene lost 0 bases and the J gene lost 1 base, with 12 bases spanning the gap. The CDR3 nucleotides read TGTGCCAGCAGCTTAGCGTTGGAGGAGAATAACTATGGCTACACCTTC. Residues: CASSLALEENNYGYTF. Combining the CDR3 with reference TRBV7-9 and TRBJ1-2 gives the whole variable domain DTGVSQNPRHKITKRGQNVTFRCDPISEHNRLYWYRQTLGQGPEFLTYFQNEAQLEKSRLLSDRFSAERPKGSFSTLEIQRTEQGDSAMYLCASSLALEENNYGYTFGSGTRLTVV.

This sequence joins TRBV20-1 and TRBJ1-6; D unresolved. Trimming took 4 bases from V and 0 from J, leaving 10 bases between them. The CDR3 spans 15 residues. Germline V gene sequence: CDR1 DFQATT, CDR2 SNEGSKA (reference sequence). In nucleotides, the CDR3 is TGCAGTGCTACGAAGGAGGGCTCCTATAATTCACCCCTCCACTTT. Translating gives CSATKEGSYNSPLHF.

This clonotype was recorded at least ten times. The chain is built from TRBV5-1 and TRBJ1-1, with TRBD1 identical over 7 bases. J lost 1 base, V lost 8 bases, and 5 bases had no gene match. The germline CDR1 and CDR2 sequences are SGHRS and YFSETQ. This CDR3 is built from 13 residues. Here the CDR3 reads CASSQGPNTEAFF. CDR3 DNA sequence: TGCGCCAGTTCACAGGGGCCGAACACTGAAGCTTTCTTT.

This clonotype was counted at least ten times. The rearrangement joins TRBV5-1 to TRBJ2-7; TRBD1 is a possible D gene (5 bases). Germline V gene data show CDR1 as SGHRS and CDR2 as YFSETQ. This CDR3 spans 13 amino acids. V was trimmed by 1 base and J by 5 bases, leaving 10 bases between them. CDR3 nucleotides: TGCGCCAGCAGCTTGCAGGGATTCCACGAGCAGTACTTC. Its protein product is CASSLQGFHEQYF.

This clonotype was observed many times. The CDR3 reads CASSQQGQPWDEQYF. The CDR3 coding sequence is TGCGCCAGCAGCCAACAGGGACAGCCGTGGGACGAGCAGTACTTC. The V gene is TRBV4-1, the J gene TRBJ2-7; 7 bases fit TRBD1. J was trimmed by 5 bases and V by 2 bases; bases with no gene match: 9. Looked up from germline, CDR1 is MGHRA and CDR2 is YSYEKL. The CDR3 consists of 15 residues.

The table lists this clonotype with a few counts. This chain connects TRBV20-1 to TRBJ1-1, with D hard to call. Trimming stripped 1 base from V and 1 base from J, with 7 bases between. The CDR3 loop spans 13 amino acids. The germline V gene encodes CDR1 DFQATT and CDR2 SNEGSKA (reference sequence). For the CDR3, the DNA is TGCAGTGCTAGAGGCCCAGGGAACACTGAAGCTTTCTTT. Translated: CSARGPGNTEAFF.

The chain joins TRBV11-2 to TRBJ2-1; D gene uncertain. Germline assignment: CDR1 SGHAT and CDR2 FQNNGV. The CDR3 consists of 15 residues. Deletions cut 2 bases from V and 3 bases from J, with 11 bases between. The CDR3 region has the DNA TGTGCCAGCAGCTTACGACAATCGGACTACAATGAGCAGTTCTTC. It translates to CASSLRQSDYNEQFF.